These 26 T cell receptor beta chains originate from one sample sequenced in a study of neurological immune-mediated disorders. TCRdb reprocessed the 5' RACE reads with MiXCR, giving one entry per CDR3 protein. The sample yields about 50,000 distinct CDR3 sequences, approximately 10% seen once. The sample was PBMCs. These receptors were taken from a man in his sixties or seventies with HTLV-1-associated myelopathy (HAM/TSP).

Regarding this clonotype: Just one base apart from a much larger clone, this may be a read error. The gene calls are TRBV5-1 and TRBJ2-5; D is uncertain. Germline CDR1 and CDR2: SGHRS and YFSETQ. The CDR3 runs 14 residues. Between the trimmed V and J ends, which lost 0 bases and 5 bases, there was a span of 11 bases. The CDR3 is CASSLGLRVETQYF. CDR3 sequence (DNA): TGCGCCAGCAGCTTGGGACTTAGAGTGGAGACCCAGTACTTC.

The rearrangement uses TRBV7-9 and TRBJ1-1; 8 bases map to TRBD1. The CDR3 totals 14 residues. V dropped 4 bases and J dropped 3; count of bases not matched to a gene: 4. Germline-derived CDR1 and CDR2 are SEHNR and FQNEAQ (reference sequence). In DNA, the CDR3 is TGTGCCAGCAGCTCGCAGGGGGCGCACACTGAAGCTTTCTTT. It specifies CASSSQGAHTEAFF.

This clonotype was detected only a few times. One base away lies a much larger clone, so this may be a sequencing read error. The V call is TRBV10-3, the J call TRBJ1-1; D ambiguous. V lost 3 bases and J 1 base, leaving 9 bases between the germline ends. This CDR3 has 14 residues. Germline V gene data show CDR1 as ENHRY and CDR2 as SYGVKD. This CDR3 reads CAISDFSTNTEAFF. The CDR3 DNA reads as TGTGCCATCAGTGATTTCAGCACGAACACTGAAGCTTTCTTT.

This clonotype was picked up many times. The chain links TRBV5-1 to TRBJ1-4; D perhaps matches TRBD1 (6 bases). This CDR3 is 14 amino acids long. In germline, CDR1 is SGHRS, CDR2 YFSETQ. Trimming cost V 4 bases and J 3 bases, with 10 bases left between them. The CDR3 nucleotides are TGCGCCAGCAGCGTACAGGGAGCTAATGAAAAACTGTTTTTT. Protein sequence: CASSVQGANEKLFF.

The chain is built from TRBV5-1 and TRBJ2-3; D is uncertain. V dropped 4 bases and J dropped 5 bases, with 11 bases sitting between them. The CDR3 spans 13 residues. Germline-derived CDR1 and CDR2 are SGHRS and YFSETQ. For the CDR3, the DNA is TGCGCCAGCAGCGTCGGAGTCCTAGATACGCAGTATTTT. It codes for CASSVGVLDTQYF. The whole variable domain, remainder taken from reference TRBV5-1 and TRBJ2-3, is KAGVTQTPRYLIKTRGQQVTLSCSPISGHRSVSWYQQTPGQGLQFLFEYFSETQRNKGNFPGRFSGRQFSNSRSEMNVSTLELGDSALYLCASSVGVLDTQYFGPGTRLTVL.

This clonotype was detected many times. The genes are TRBV3-1 and TRBJ1-2, with a tentative D call TRBD1 (6 bases). CDR1 is LGHDT, CDR2 YNNKEL, per germline (reference sequence). V lost 4 bases, J lost 4 bases, and 13 bases lay in between. The CDR3 loop spans 14 amino acids. CDR3 loop: CASSRRGQVYGYTF. CDR3 sequence (DNA): TGTGCCAGCAGCCGCCGGGGGCAGGTCTATGGCTACACCTTC. The whole variable domain, remainder taken from reference TRBV3-1 and TRBJ1-2, is DTAVSQTPKYLVTQMGNDKSIKCEQNLGHDTMYWYKQDSKKFLKIMFSYNNKELIINETVPNRFSPKSPDKAHLNLHINSLELGDSAVYFCASSRRGQVYGYTFGSGTRLTVV.

This clonotype was found many times. The V gene is TRBV11-2, the J gene TRBJ2-7; perhaps D is TRBD1 or TRBD2 (5 bases each). The CDR3 loop spans 13 amino acids. V was pared by 5 bases and J by 3 bases, with 11 bases between. Germline V CDR1 and CDR2: SGHAT, FQNNGV. The CDR3 bases are TGTGCCAGCAGCGGGGACGGAGACTACGAGCAGTACTTC. Amino acids: CASSGDGDYEQYF. Complete variable domain (other parts from reference TRBV11-2 and TRBJ2-7): EAGVAQSPRYKIIEKRQSVAFWCNPISGHATLYWYQQILGQGPKLLIQFQNNGVVDDSQLPKDRFSAERLKGVDSTLKIQPAKLEDSAVYLCASSGDGDYEQYFGPGTRLTVT.

This clonotype was counted at least ten times. The chain couples TRBV7-2 to TRBJ2-3, with TRBD2 as a possible D gene (6 bases). The V end lost 1 base, the J end lost 2 bases, and 16 bases lay between the germline ends. Germline CDR1 SGHTA, CDR2 FQGNSA. The CDR3 spans 17 residues. CDR3 DNA sequence: TGTGCCAGCAGCTTAGTGCTGTGGGACTTCCCCACAGATACGCAGTATTTT. As protein: CASSLVLWDFPTDTQYF.

The sample holds many counts of this clonotype. V and J are TRBV7-8 and TRBJ2-7, with TRBD1 identical over 11 bases. V was pared by 5 bases and J by 5 bases, with 5 bases of the junction left unmatched. The CDR3 consists of 14 residues. CDR1 is SGHVS and CDR2 is FQNEAQ in the germline V gene. This chain's CDR3 is CASSRRDRGDEQYF. CDR3 nucleotides: TGTGCCAGCAGCCGTCGGGACAGGGGGGACGAGCAGTACTTC. The variable domain in full, with the rest retrieved from reference TRBV7-8 and TRBJ2-7, is GAGVSQSPRYKVAKRGQDVALRCDPISGHVSLFWYQQALGQGPEFLTYFQNEAQLDKSGLPSDRFFAERPEGSVSTLKIQRTQQEDSAVYLCASSRRDRGDEQYFGPGTRLTVT.

Many counts were recorded for this clonotype. This chain uses TRBV28 with TRBJ1-2, with 12 bases identical to TRBD1. Per germline, CDR1 MDHEN and CDR2 SYDVKM. The V gene end was trimmed by 8 bases and the J gene end by 8 bases; junction bases not matched to a gene: 9. This CDR3 has 14 amino acids. CDR3 region: CASDGTGGRRGYTF. CDR3 bases: TGTGCCAGCGATGGGACAGGGGGCCGAAGAGGCTACACCTTC.

This clonotype showed up many times. The chain recombines TRBV7-2 with TRBJ2-1, with a tentative D call TRBD1 (5 bases). Germline values: CDR1 SGHTA, CDR2 FQGNSA. The length of the CDR3 is 15 residues. V was clipped by 3 bases and J by 3 bases, with 12 bases between them. This CDR3 reads CASSLRQNNYNEQFF. CDR3 DNA: TGTGCCAGCAGCTTGAGACAGAATAACTACAATGAGCAGTTCTTC.

This clonotype was seen many times. The genes are TRBV12-3 or TRBV12-4 and TRBJ2-2, with 8 bases aligning to TRBD1. The V and J ends lost 2 bases and 7 bases, in that order; junction bases with no gene match: 6. The CDR3 sequence is 15 residues long. The CDR3 DNA is TGTGCCAGCAGTTTAAATTCAGGGGGCAACGGGGAGCTGTTTTTT. This translates into CASSLNSGGNGELFF.

This clonotype was counted many times. The V and J genes are TRBV5-1 and TRBJ2-7, with D uncertain. Germline V lookup: CDR1 SGHRS, CDR2 YFSETQ. V was clipped by 4 bases and J by 4 bases, with 18 bases between them. The CDR3 covers 15 residues. DNA of the CDR3: TGCGCCAGCAGCCCGTTTGGAAGGGTGAGTTACGAGCAGTACTTC. This codes for CASSPFGRVSYEQYF.

This clonotype is medium-sized (0.01 to 0.1%) within its sample. The chain joins TRBV7-2 to TRBJ1-1; a weak D match, TRBD1 (6 bases). The germline CDR1 and CDR2 sequences are SGHTA and FQGNSA. V dropped 3 bases and J dropped 4 bases, with 12 bases sitting between them. This CDR3 comprises 14 residues. The chain's CDR3 is CASSFTGTTTEAFF. As DNA, the CDR3 is TGTGCCAGCAGCTTTACGGGGACAACCACTGAAGCTTTCTTT.

Many counts were recorded for this clonotype. The chain links TRBV11-2 to TRBJ2-2, with TRBD1 as a possible D gene (6 bases). The ends were cut back, 6 bases at V and 2 bases at J, with 7 bases in the middle. Germline loops: CDR1 SGHAT, CDR2 FQNNGV. The CDR3 sequence is 13 residues long. This CDR3 reads CASRGHNTGELFF. The CDR3 bases are TGTGCCAGCAGGGGACACAACACCGGGGAGCTGTTTTTT.

Concerning this clonotype itself: This sequence may be a read error, since a much larger clone differs from it by one base. The chain recombines TRBV5-6 with TRBJ2-5, with D possibly TRBD1 on 6 matching bases. The CDR3 loop spans 15 amino acids. Between the trimmed V and J ends, which lost 1 base and 4 bases, there was a span of 14 bases. Per the germline V gene, CDR1 is SGHDT and CDR2 is YYEEEE. The CDR3 DNA is TGTGCCAGCAGCTTGTCAGAGGGGGTGAGAGAGACCCAGTACTTC. Translating gives CASSLSEGVRETQYF.

This clonotype has ten or more counts. The rearrangement uses TRBV7-3 and TRBJ2-5; possibly TRBD2 for D (6 bases). There are 15 residues in the CDR3. The V gene lost 6 bases and the J gene lost 2 bases, with 16 bases spanning the gap. Germline V lookup: CDR1 SGHTA, CDR2 FQGTGA. The DNA of the CDR3 is TGTGCCAGCAGGGAAATCGGACTATCACAAGAGACCCAGTACTTC. This codes for CASREIGLSQETQYF.

This clonotype has a count of ten or more. V is TRBV12-3 or TRBV12-4 and J is TRBJ2-1; D is undetermined. The CDR3 totals 16 residues. V gave up 6 bases and J gave up 9 bases, with 24 bases separating them. CDR3 sequence reads: CASRPGPNDLRGEQFF. CDR3 nucleotides: TGTGCCAGCAGACCCGGACCCAACGACCTTAGAGGTGAGCAGTTCTTC.

This clonotype was picked up a small number of times. The chain recombines TRBV7-2 with TRBJ2-1; the match to TRBD2 covers 9 bases. Trimming cost V 1 base and J 10 bases; bases outside gene matches: 11. The V gene's germline CDR1 is SGHTA and CDR2 FQGNSA. The CDR3 is made up of 16 amino acids. In DNA form, the CDR3 reads TGTGCCAGCAGCTTAGTTGGTAGCGGGAGTGGTATCGAGCAGTTCTTC. Its protein is CASSLVGSGSGIEQFF.

Comments on this clonotype: This could be a read error, since a much larger clone is one nucleotide away. This sequence joins TRBV19 and TRBJ2-2; D tentatively fits TRBD1 or TRBD2 (7 bases each). Germline V gene lookup returns CDR1 LNHDA and CDR2 SQIVND (reference sequence). V was cut by 9 bases and J by 1 base, with 12 bases left in between. The CDR3 covers 14 residues. The DNA for the CDR3 is TGTGCCAGCATCAGGGGGGGGAACACCGGGGAGCTGTTTTTT. Amino acid sequence: CASIRGGNTGELFF.

This chain links TRBV12-3 or TRBV12-4 with TRBJ2-6, with 10 bases that match TRBD2. Trimming at V came to 3 bases and at J to 3 bases, leaving 2 bases not matched to a gene. The CDR3 totals 16 residues. The CDR3, as DNA: TGTGCCAGCAGTTTGCTAGCGGGAGTTGGGGCCAACGTCCTGACTTTC. Translating it yields CASSLLAGVGANVLTF.

Ten or more counts support this clonotype. This chain joins TRBV20-1 and TRBJ2-7; D gene ambiguous. Trimming shortened V by 7 bases and J by 0 bases, and 10 bases separated the two germline ends. The germline V gene encodes CDR1 DFQATT and CDR2 SNEGSKA (reference sequence). The CDR3 is 12 amino acids. The CDR3 DNA follows: TGCAGTGGAACTGCGACCTCCTACGAGCAGTACTTC. This codes for CSGTATSYEQYF.

This clonotype has ten or more counts. The rearrangement uses TRBV18 and TRBJ2-3; D unresolved. Germline CDR1 reads KGHSH; CDR2 reads LQKENI. V lost 3 bases and J lost 1, with 17 bases in between. This CDR3 contains 17 residues. The CDR3 DNA reads as TGTGCCAGCTCACCCCTACCTCCGCAGCGAGGCACAGATACGCAGTATTTT. Its translation is CASSPLPPQRGTDTQYF. Combining the CDR3 with reference TRBV18 and TRBJ2-3 gives the whole variable domain NAGVMQNPRHLVRRRGQEARLRCSPMKGHSHVYWYRQLPEEGLKFMVYLQKENIIDESGMPKERFSAEFPKEGPSILRIQQVVRGDSAAYFCASSPLPPQRGTDTQYFGPGTRLTVL.

This clonotype was seen a few times. This chain joins TRBV5-1 and TRBJ2-1; D remains ambiguous. Germline CDR1 is SGHRS and CDR2 is YFSETQ. The CDR3 has 15 amino acids. Trimming took 9 bases from V and 2 from J, leaving 18 bases between them. CDR3 nucleotides: TGCGCCACCATCAGGTCAAGTACAACCTACAATGAGCAGTTCTTC. Amino acids: CATIRSSTTYNEQFF.

This clonotype has ten or more counts. The rearrangement uses TRBV10-3 and TRBJ2-7; 8 nucleotides align to TRBD1. The V gene end was trimmed by 6 bases and the J gene end by 4 bases; junction bases not matched to a gene: 8. CDR1 and CDR2 (germline): ENHRY, SYGVKD. The CDR3 extends over 14 amino acids. Written as DNA, the CDR3 is TGTGCCATCAGCTCGGACAGGGACGGGTACGAGCAGTACTTC. It encodes CAISSDRDGYEQYF.

In its sample, this clonotype was seen many times. The rearrangement links TRBV20-1 to TRBJ1-1; D remains ambiguous. The CDR3 loop spans 11 amino acids. V gave up 3 bases and J gave up 5 bases, with 7 bases separating them. The germline CDR1 and CDR2 sequences are DFQATT and SNEGSKA (reference sequence). The CDR3 region is CSARQSTEAFF. Here the CDR3 DNA reads TGCAGTGCTAGGCAGAGTACTGAAGCTTTCTTT.